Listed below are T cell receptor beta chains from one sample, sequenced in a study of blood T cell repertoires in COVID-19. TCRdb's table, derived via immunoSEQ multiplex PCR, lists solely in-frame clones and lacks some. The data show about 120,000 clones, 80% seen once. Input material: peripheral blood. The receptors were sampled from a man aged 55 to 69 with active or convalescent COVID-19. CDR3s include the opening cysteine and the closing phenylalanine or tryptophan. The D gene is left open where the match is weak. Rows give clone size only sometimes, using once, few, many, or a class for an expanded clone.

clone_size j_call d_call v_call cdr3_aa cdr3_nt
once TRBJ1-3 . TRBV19 CASSFSSGNTIYF TGTGCCAGTAGTTTCAGCTCTGGAAACACCATATATTTT
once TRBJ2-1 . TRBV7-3 CASSERSGASYNEQFF TGTGCCAGCAGCGAACGGAGCGGAGCCAGTTACAATGAGCAGTTCTTC
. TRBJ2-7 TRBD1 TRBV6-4 CASSERQGAEQYF TGTGCCAGCAGTGAGCGACAGGGAGCCGAGCAGTACTTC
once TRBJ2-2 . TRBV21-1 CASSKEGGSSTGELFF TGTGCCAGCAGCAAAGAGGGCGGGAGCAGCACCGGGGAGCTGTTTTTT
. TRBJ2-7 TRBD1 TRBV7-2 CASSFGTVSYEQYF TGTGCCAGCAGCTTCGGGACAGTCTCCTACGAGCAGTACTTC
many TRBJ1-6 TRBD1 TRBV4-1 CASSHEQGAVYSPLHF TGCGCCAGCAGCCATGAACAGGGGGCGGTGTATTCACCCCTCCACTTT
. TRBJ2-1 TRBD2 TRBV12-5 CASGDGTSGHNEQFF TGTGCTAGTGGTGACGGGACTAGCGGCCACAATGAGCAGTTCTTC
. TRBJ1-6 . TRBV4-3 CASSQDGSAYNSPLHF TGCGCCAGCAGCCAAGACGGGTCAGCTTATAATTCACCCCTCCACTTT
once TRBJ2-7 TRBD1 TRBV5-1 CASSRGQGYYEQYF TGCGCCAGCAGCCGGGGACAGGGCTACTACGAGCAGTACTTC
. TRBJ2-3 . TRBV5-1 CASSQRGTTSTDTQYF TGCGCCAGCAGCCAGAGGGGGACTACTAGCACAGATACGCAGTATTTT
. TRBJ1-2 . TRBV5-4 CASSPLSGYGYTF TGTGCCAGCAGCCCGCTTTCAGGGTATGGCTACACCTTC
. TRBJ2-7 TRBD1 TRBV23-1 CASSHADREQFLYEQYF TGCGCCAGCAGTCACGCGGACAGGGAACAATTTCTCTACGAGCAGTACTTC
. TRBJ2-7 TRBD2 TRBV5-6 CASSWGLAPYEQYF TGTGCCAGCAGCTGGGGACTAGCTCCCTACGAGCAGTACTTC
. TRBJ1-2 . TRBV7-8 CASSGIRDFYGYTF TGTGCCAGCAGCGGGATCAGGGATTTCTATGGCTACACCTTC
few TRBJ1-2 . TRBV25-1 CASSEWGVPYGYTF TGTGCCAGCAGTGAATGGGGGGTTCCCTATGGCTACACCTTC
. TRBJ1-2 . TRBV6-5 CASSRDGYTF TGTGCCAGCAGTAGAGATGGCTACACCTTC
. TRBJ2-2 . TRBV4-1 CASSQVPRTANTGELFF TGCGCCAGCAGCCAAGTACCGAGGACAGCGAACACCGGGGAGCTGTTTTTT
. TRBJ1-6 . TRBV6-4 CASSRGRDNSPLHF TGTGCCAGCAGTCGGGGTAGGGATAATTCACCCCTCCACTTT
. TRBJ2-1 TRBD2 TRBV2 CASRGLAGGIGEQFF TGTGCCAGCAGGGGTCTAGCGGGAGGGATCGGTGAGCAGTTCTTC
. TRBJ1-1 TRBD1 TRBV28 CASSSQTGSFGAFF TGTGCCAGCAGTTCCCAGACAGGGTCTTTTGGGGCTTTCTTT
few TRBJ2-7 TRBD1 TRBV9 CASSGTGGYEQYF TGTGCCAGCAGCGGGACAGGGGGCTACGAGCAGTACTTC
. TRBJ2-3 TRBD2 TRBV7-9 CASSSHLIAGGTTDTQYF TGTGCCAGCAGCTCCCACCTCATAGCGGGAGGAACCACAGATACGCAGTATTTT
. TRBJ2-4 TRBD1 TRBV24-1 CATTPGQLAKNIQYF TGTGCCACCACCCCGGGACAGTTGGCCAAAAACATTCAGTACTTC
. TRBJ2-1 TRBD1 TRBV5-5 CASSRQGFRDNEQFF TGTGCCAGCAGCAGACAGGGGTTTAGGGACAATGAGCAGTTCTTC